Detailed here is one T cell receptor (beta chain). Its antigen is unknown. In germline, CDR1 is LGHDT, CDR2 YNNKEL (reference sequence). This CDR3 is built from 14 residues. V shed 6 bases, J shed 4 bases, and the junction held 7 bases outside the gene matches. The source of the sample is a study of blood T cells in healthy people across ages. Overall study context: With template switching, about one barcoded beta molecule was captured per two T cells. Study-level results: Per-million-T-cell TCR beta diversity fell roughly linearly with age.

It was with a sample-barcoded 5' primer and a J-beta primer mix that a second PCR of roughly 7 to 12 cycles was run. One entry per CDR3 protein, called by TCRdb with MiXCR from the 5' RACE reads. The profile shows about 780,000 distinct CDR3 sequences, about 46% of them singletons. Sequenced input: blood. The clonotype was recovered from a man older than 75 in good health. The chain couples TRBV3-1 to TRBJ2-3; 7 bases are shared with TRBD1. The CDR3 sequence is CASRVQGRSDTQYF. In DNA form, the CDR3 reads TGTGCCAGCAGGGTACAGGGGAGATCAGATACGCAGTATTTT.